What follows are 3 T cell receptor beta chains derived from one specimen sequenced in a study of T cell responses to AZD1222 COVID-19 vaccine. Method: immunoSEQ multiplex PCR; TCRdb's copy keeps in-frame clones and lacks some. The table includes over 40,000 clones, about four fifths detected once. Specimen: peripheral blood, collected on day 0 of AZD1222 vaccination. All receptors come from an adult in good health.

The CDR3 spells CASSLGGTGNQPQHF. The CDR3, as DNA: TGTGCCAGCAGCTTGGGGGGGACAGGCAATCAGCCCCAGCATTTT. The chain carries TRBV5-4 and TRBJ1-5; TRBD1 matches 7 bases. The CDR3 is 15 residues long. Looked up from germline, CDR1 is SGHNT and CDR2 is YYREEE (reference sequence). The V gene end was trimmed by 0 bases and the J gene end by 2 bases; junction bases not matched to a gene: 2.

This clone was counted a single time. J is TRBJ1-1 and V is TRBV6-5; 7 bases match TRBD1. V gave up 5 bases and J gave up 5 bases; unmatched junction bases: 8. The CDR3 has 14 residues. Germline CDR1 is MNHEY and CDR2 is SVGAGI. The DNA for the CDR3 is TGTGCCAGCAGTCTCTTCTCAGGGGGAACTGAAGCTTTCTTT. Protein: CASSLFSGGTEAFF.

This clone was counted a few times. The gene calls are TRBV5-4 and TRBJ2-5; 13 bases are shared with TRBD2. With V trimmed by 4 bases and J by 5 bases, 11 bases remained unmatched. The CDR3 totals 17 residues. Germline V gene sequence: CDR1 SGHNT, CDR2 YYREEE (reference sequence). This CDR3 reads CASSRGGLAGELETQYF. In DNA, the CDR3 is TGTGCCAGCAGCCGAGGCGGACTAGCGGGGGAGCTGGAGACCCAGTACTTC.